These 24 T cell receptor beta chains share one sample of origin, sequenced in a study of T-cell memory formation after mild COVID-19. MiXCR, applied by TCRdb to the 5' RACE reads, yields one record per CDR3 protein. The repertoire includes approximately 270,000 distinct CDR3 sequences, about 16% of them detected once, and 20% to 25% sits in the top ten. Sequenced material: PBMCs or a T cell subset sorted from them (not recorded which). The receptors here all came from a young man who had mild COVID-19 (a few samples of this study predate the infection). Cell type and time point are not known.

This CDR3 reads CASSDLTDTQYF. CDR3 DNA: TGTGCCAGCAGTGACCTCACAGATACGCAGTATTTT. The chain joins TRBV25-1 to TRBJ2-3, with D uncertain. Germline V gene lookup returns CDR1 MGHDK and CDR2 SYGVNS. The ends were cut back, 3 bases at V and 2 bases at J, with 3 bases in the middle. The length of the CDR3 is 12 residues.

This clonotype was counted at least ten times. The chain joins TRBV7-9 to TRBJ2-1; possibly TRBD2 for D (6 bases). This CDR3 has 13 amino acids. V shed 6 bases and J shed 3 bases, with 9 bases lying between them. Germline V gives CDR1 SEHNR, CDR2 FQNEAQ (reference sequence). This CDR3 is CASSFSGYNEQFF. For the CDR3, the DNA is TGTGCCAGCAGTTTTAGCGGCTACAATGAGCAGTTCTTC.

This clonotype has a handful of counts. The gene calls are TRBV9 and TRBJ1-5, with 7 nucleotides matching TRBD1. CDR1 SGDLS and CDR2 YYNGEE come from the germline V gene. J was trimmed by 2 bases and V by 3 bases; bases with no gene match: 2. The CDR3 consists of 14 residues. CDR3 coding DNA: TGTGCCAGCAGCGGAGGGACAGGCAATCAGCCCCAGCATTTT. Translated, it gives CASSGGTGNQPQHF.

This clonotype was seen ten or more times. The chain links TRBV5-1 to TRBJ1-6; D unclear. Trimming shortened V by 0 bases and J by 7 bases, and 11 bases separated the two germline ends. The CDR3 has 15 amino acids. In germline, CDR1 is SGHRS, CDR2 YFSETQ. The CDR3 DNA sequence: TGCGCCAGCAGCTTGGTCTCTCCGGGAAATTCACCCCTCCACTTT. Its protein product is CASSLVSPGNSPLHF.

The CDR3 DNA reads as TGTGCCAGCAGCCCCTCTCGCTCCGGATCACCCCTCCACTTT. It yields the protein CASSPSRSGSPLHF. The V and J genes are TRBV7-2 and TRBJ1-6; no reliable D call. This CDR3 spans 14 amino acids. The ends were cut back, 5 bases at V and 10 bases at J, with 15 bases in the middle. Germline lookup yields CDR1 SGHTA and CDR2 FQGNSA.

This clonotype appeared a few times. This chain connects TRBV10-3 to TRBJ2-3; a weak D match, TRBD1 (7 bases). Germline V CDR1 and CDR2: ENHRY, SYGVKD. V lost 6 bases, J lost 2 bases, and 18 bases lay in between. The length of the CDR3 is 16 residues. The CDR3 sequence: CAIRAVQGGYTDTQYF. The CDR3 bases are TGTGCCATCAGAGCCGTGCAGGGGGGCTACACAGATACGCAGTATTTT.

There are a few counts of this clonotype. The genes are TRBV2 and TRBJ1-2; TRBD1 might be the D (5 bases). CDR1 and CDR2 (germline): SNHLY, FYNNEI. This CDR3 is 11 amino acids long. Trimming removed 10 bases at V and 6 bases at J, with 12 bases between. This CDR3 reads CATVGGDGYTF. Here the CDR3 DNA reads TGTGCCACAGTGGGGGGAGATGGCTACACCTTC.

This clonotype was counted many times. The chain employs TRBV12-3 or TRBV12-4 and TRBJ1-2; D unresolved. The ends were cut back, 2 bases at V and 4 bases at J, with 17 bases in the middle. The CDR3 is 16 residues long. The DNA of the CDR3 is TGTGCCAGCAGTTTAAGTAACCCGCGCGGTACCTATGGCTACACCTTC. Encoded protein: CASSLSNPRGTYGYTF.

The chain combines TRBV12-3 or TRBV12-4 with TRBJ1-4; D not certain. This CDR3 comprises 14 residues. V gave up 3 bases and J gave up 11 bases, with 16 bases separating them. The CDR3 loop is CASSFKADSGKLFF. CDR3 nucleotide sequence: TGTGCCAGCAGTTTTAAGGCAGACTCGGGGAAACTGTTTTTT.

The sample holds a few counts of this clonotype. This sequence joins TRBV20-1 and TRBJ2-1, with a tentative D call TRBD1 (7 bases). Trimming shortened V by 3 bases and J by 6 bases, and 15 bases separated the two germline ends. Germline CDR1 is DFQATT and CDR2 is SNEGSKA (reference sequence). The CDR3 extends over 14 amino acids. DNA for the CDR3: TGCAGTGCTAGTCCGTCCCAGGGGGGCAATGAGCAGTTCTTC. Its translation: CSASPSQGGNEQFF.

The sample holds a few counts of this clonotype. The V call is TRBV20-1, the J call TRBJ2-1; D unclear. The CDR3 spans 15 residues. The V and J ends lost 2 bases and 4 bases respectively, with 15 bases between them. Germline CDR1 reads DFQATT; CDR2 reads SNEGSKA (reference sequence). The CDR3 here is CSARSGPVRYNEQFF. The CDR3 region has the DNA TGCAGTGCTAGATCGGGCCCCGTGAGGTACAATGAGCAGTTCTTC.

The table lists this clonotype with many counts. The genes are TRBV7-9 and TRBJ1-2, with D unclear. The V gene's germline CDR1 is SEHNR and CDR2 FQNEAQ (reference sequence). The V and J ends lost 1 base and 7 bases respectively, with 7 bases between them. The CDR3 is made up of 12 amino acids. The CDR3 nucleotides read TGTGCCAGCAGCTTAGGCAGTCCTGGCTACACCTTC. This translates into CASSLGSPGYTF.

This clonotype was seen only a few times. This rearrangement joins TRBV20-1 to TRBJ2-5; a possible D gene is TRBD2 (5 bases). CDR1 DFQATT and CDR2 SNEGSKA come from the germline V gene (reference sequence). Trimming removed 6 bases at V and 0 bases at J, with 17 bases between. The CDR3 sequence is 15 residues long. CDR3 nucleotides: TGCAGTGCCATATTGAGGGCTTTGAACCAAGAGACCCAGTACTTC. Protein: CSAILRALNQETQYF.

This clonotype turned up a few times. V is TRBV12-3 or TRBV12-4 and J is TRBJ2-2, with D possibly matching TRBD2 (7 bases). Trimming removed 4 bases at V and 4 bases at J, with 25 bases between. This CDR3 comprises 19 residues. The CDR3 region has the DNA TGTGCCAGCAGTTCCCAATCGGCGGGGGCGTCTCTTGGCACCGGGGAGCTGTTTTTT. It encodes CASSSQSAGASLGTGELFF.

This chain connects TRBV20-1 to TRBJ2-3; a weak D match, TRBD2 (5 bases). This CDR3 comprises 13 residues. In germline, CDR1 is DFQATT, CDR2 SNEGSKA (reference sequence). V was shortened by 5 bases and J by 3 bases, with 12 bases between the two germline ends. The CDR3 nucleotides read TGCAGTGCTCATCCGGGATTTACAGATACGCAGTATTTT. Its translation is CSAHPGFTDTQYF.

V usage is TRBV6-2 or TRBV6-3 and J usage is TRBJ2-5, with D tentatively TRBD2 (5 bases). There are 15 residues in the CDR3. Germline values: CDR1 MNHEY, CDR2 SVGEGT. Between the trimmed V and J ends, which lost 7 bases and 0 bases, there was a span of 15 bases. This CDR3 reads CASTSDPGYQETQYF. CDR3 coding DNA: TGTGCCAGCACCTCCGATCCGGGGTACCAAGAGACCCAGTACTTC.

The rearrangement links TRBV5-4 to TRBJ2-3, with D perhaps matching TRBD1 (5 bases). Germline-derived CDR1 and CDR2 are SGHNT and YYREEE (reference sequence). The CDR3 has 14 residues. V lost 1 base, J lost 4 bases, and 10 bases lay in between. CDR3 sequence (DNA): TGTGCCAGCAGCTTGACAGGAAGCGCAGATACGCAGTATTTT. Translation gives CASSLTGSADTQYF.

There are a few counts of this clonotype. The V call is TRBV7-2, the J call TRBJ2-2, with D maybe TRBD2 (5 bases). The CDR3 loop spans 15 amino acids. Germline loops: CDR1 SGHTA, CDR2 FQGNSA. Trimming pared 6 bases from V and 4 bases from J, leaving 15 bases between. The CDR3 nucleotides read TGTGCCAGCAGACCCAATGGACTTTTCACCGGGGAGCTGTTTTTT. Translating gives CASRPNGLFTGELFF.

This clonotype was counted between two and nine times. The CDR3 here is CAWEDGGLHTF. CDR3 sequence (DNA): TGTGCCTGGGAGGACGGTGGTCTCCACACCTTC. The V call is TRBV30, the J call TRBJ1-2; no firm D call. Per germline, CDR1 GTSNPN and CDR2 SVGIG (reference sequence). V shed 5 bases and J shed 12 bases, with 16 bases lying between them. There are 11 residues in the CDR3.

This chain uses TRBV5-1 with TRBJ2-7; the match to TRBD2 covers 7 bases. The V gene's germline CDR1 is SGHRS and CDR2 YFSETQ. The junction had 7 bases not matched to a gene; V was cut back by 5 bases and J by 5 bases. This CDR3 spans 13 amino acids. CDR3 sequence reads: CASSWGGDDEQYF. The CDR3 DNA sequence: TGCGCCAGCAGTTGGGGAGGGGATGACGAGCAGTACTTC.

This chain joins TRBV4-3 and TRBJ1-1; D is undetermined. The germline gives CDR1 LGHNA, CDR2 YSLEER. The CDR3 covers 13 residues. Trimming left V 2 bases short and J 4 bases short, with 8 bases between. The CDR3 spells CASSQYPATEAFF. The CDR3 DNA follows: TGCGCCAGCAGCCAATACCCAGCCACTGAAGCTTTCTTT.

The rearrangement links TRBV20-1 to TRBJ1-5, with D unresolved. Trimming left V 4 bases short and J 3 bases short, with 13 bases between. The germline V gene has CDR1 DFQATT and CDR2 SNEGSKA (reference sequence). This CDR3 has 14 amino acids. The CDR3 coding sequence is TGCAGTGCTAACCCCTTGTCTGACAATCAGCCCCAGCATTTT. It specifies CSANPLSDNQPQHF.

CDR3 loop: CASSEQGKVVAGELFF. The DNA for the CDR3 is TGTGCCAGCAGTGAGCAGGGAAAGGTGGTTGCCGGGGAGCTGTTTTTT. The gene calls are TRBV6-1 and TRBJ2-2; a weak D match, TRBD1 (5 bases). Deletions cut 3 bases from V and 6 bases from J, with 17 bases between. The CDR3 runs 16 residues. CDR1 and CDR2 (germline): MNHNS, SASEGT.

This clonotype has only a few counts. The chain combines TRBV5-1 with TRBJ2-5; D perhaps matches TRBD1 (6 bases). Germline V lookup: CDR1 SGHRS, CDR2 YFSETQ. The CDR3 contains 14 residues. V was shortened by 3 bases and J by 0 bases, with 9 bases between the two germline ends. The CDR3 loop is CASSYGTNQETQYF. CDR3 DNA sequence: TGCGCCAGCAGCTACGGGACAAACCAAGAGACCCAGTACTTC. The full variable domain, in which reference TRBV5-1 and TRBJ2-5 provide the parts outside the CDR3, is KAGVTQTPRYLIKTRGQQVTLSCSPISGHRSVSWYQQTPGQGLQFLFEYFSETQRNKGNFPGRFSGRQFSNSRSEMNVSTLELGDSALYLCASSYGTNQETQYFGPGTRLLVL.